The following is a T cell receptor (beta chain) sequence with its context. Its antigen is unknown. Base quality data are lacking; no much larger clone is found one base away. Every donor was a healthy Caucasian. The twin cohort comprised three pairs of female monozygotic twins, all aged roughly 18 to 29 years. Positive isolation kits from Invitrogen were used to isolate the CD4+ and CD8+ T cell populations. This sample was included in a study of identical twins listed by TCRdb under 2016. Concerning the study at large: To test whether fetal clonotypes persist, this study deep-sequenced TCR alpha and beta repertoires from monozygotic twins, from unrelated adults of various ages, and from cord blood. Replicate twin experiments were performed at different times using different library preparation protocols to rule out contamination. Study-wide findings and limitations: Compared with coincidental sharing between unrelated individuals, an excess of low generation-probability sequences was observed among out-of-frame TCR alpha sequences shared between twins. In monozygotic twins, recombination models systematically underestimated out-of-frame TCR alpha sharing, but the models matched the sharing seen between unrelated individuals. Fewer insertions were carried by abundant cord blood beta clonotypes; a weaker similar trend was observed in young adult naive repertoires, while no such trend was observed in memory repertoires. Zero-insertion analyses could be partly confounded by invariant T cells such as MAIT and iNKT, although diverse VJ usage argued against such confounding for most clonotypes. Because the same donors could not be followed over many years, conclusions were based on cross-sectional statistical analysis. In beta out-of-frame sequences, excess twin sharing was weaker, because having fewer shared sequences lowered the signal-to-noise ratio.

From its cysteine to its phenylalanine, the CDR3 spans 17 amino acids. Only the CDR3 DNA stays, 51 bases, in frame from base 1. According to the germline V gene, CDR1 reads SGHRS and CDR2 reads YFSETQ. V is cut back by 4 bases and J by 2 bases, with 10 bases in the junction unmatched. The library relied on 5' RACE. Sequenced on an Illumina HiSeq 2000. Template switching added a universal primer binding site, and the final cDNA carried a unique molecular identifier that allowed TCR cDNA molecules to be counted accurately. Specific primers in the conserved constant-segment region were used to synthesize first-strand cDNA for TCR alpha and beta chains. To control for contamination, every cDNA library carried two barcodes: a SMART-Mk sample barcode plus Illumina barcodes. TruSeq adapter sequences along with Illumina sample barcodes were introduced in two successive PCR steps. The Illumina HiSeq platform was used with custom primers to sequence TCR alpha and beta cDNA libraries. Per the source publication's procedure: Unique molecular identifiers were extracted from raw reads with MiGEC, and CDR3 positions were determined with MiXCR. Recombination models were inferred per individual with the repgenHMM and IGoR tools using an EM algorithm. The tcR package in R was used for shared clonotype analysis, with sharing normalized by the product of cloneset sizes. To study raw recombination without the effects of thymic and clonal selection, out-of-frame nonproductive sequences were analyzed. The raw public reads went through TCRdb reprocessing: fastp at Q25, MiXCR clone calling, in-frame beta chains kept. Each CDR3 protein appears once, grouped with its most common genes and DNA. These V and J calls derive from TCRdb rather than the authors' analysis. This sample gives around 480,000 distinct CDR3 sequences in total; 14% of them show up just once. Approximately 1% of the sample lies in the top ten.

The same data also went into a second study, on yellow fever vaccine responses in identical twins. In that second paper, the authors write: According to the authors, in identical twins the way T cells responded to vaccination appeared partly convergent and partly personalized. In identical twins, the study followed T cell clones that responded to the vaccine with precision.

The sequence is built from TRBV5-1 and TRBJ2-3; 10 central bases correspond to TRBD1. Sequencing was performed on CD4+ T cells sorted from blood. The clonotype comes from a woman in her late teens or twenties in good health. The DNA sequence reads TGCGCCAGCAGCCTACAACGGACAGGGGGGAACACAGATACGCAGTATTTT. It specifies CASSLQRTGGNTDTQYF.